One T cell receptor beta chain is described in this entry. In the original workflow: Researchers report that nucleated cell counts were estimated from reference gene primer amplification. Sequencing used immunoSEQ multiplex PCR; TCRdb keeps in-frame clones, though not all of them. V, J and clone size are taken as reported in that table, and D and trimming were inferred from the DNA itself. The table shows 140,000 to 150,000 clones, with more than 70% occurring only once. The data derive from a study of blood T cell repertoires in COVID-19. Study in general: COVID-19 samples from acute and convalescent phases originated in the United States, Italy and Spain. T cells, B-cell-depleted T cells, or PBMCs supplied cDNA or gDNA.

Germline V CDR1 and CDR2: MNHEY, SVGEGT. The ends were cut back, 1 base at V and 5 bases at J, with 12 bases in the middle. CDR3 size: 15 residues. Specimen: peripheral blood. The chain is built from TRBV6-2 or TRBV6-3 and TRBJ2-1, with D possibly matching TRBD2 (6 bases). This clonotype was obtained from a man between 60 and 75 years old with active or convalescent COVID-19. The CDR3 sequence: CASSYYLKRDNEQFF. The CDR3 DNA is TGTGCCAGCAGTTACTACTTGAAGCGGGACAATGAGCAGTTCTTC.